This TCR beta chain was recorded in a study of blood T cell repertoires in COVID-19. Overall study: In each case, the material was cDNA or gDNA derived from T cells, B-cell-depleted T cells, or PBMCs.

TCRdb's table, derived via immunoSEQ multiplex PCR, lists solely in-frame clones and lacks some. The sample holds hundreds of thousands of clones; about 87% are singletons and the top ten take just under 7%. This CDR3 comprises 13 residues. Trimming cost V 6 bases and J 3 bases, with 12 bases left between them. Germline CDR1 is ENHRY and CDR2 is SYGVKD. The chain uses TRBV10-3 and TRBJ2-7; possibly TRBD1 for D (5 bases). Sequenced: peripheral blood. The clonotype comes from a woman in her 30s who had recovered from COVID-19. CDR3 sequence: CAIRLQEDYEQYF. The CDR3 coding sequence is TGTGCCATCAGGCTACAGGAAGACTACGAGCAGTACTTC.